This paragraph covers one T cell receptor beta chain sequence. Its antigen is still unknown. The same CDR3 is also encoded by other DNA sequences in this sample. Germline CDR1 SGHRS, CDR2 YFSETQ. Trimming stripped 1 base from V and 5 bases from J, with 10 bases between. There are 14 residues in the CDR3. This specimen belongs to a study of graft-versus-host responses after intestinal transplantation. Study information: Multivisceral, liver-intestinal, or isolated intestinal grafts went to recipients. Induction with anti-thymocyte globulin, then tacrolimus and steroids for three to four years, was given to all recipients.

Findings of the study overall: The marrow of recipients harbored GvH clones, and ileum or blood showed some of them first.

Assay used: immunoSEQ multiplex PCR; TCRdb lists only in-frame clones, some missing. The profile shows more than 65,000 clones, approximately 87% of them singletons. The input for sequencing was unstimulated CD4+ T cells sorted from spleen or lymph node cells, taken before transplant. The chain couples TRBV5-1 to TRBJ1-5; D is possibly TRBD1 (6 bases). This TCR was recovered from a human donor who was the organ donor for an intestinal transplant. Written as DNA, the CDR3 is TGCGCCAGCAGCTTGACAGGGTTGGATCAGCCCCAGCATTTT. Translated: CASSLTGLDQPQHF.